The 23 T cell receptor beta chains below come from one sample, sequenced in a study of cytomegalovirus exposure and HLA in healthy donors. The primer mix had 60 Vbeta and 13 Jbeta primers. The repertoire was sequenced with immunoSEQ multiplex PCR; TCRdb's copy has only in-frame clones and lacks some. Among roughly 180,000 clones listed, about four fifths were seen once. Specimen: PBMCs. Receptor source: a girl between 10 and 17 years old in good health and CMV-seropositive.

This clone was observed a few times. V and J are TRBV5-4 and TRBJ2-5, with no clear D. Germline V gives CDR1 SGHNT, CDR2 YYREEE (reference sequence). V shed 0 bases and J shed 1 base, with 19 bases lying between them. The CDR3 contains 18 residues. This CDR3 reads CASSLAPLGASFQETQYF. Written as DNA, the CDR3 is TGTGCCAGCAGCTTGGCACCCCTAGGAGCGTCCTTCCAAGAGACCCAGTACTTC.

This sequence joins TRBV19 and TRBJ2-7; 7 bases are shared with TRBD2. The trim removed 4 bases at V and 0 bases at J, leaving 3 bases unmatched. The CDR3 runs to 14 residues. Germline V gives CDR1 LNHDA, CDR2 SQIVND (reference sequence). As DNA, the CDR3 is TGTGCCAGTAGTACCAGCGGGACCTCCTACGAGCAGTACTTC. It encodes CASSTSGTSYEQYF.

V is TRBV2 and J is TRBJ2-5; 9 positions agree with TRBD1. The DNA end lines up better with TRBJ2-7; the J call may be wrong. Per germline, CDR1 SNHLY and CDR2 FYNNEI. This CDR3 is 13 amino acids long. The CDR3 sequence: CASSGQGIYEQYF. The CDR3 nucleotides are TGTGCCAGCAGCGGACAGGGGATATACGAGCAGTACTTC.

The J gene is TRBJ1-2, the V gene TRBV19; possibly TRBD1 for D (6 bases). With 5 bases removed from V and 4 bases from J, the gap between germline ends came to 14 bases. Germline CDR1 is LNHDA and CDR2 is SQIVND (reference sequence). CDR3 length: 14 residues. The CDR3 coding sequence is TGTGCCAGTAGTGGGGAGACAGGAAGCTATGGCTACACCTTC. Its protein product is CASSGETGSYGYTF.

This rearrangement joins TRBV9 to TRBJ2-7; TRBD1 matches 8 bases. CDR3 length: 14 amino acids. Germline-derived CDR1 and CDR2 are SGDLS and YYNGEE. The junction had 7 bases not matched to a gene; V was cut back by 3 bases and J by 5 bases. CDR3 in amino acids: CASSARQGQNEQYF. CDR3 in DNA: TGTGCCAGCAGCGCACGACAGGGGCAAAACGAGCAGTACTTC.

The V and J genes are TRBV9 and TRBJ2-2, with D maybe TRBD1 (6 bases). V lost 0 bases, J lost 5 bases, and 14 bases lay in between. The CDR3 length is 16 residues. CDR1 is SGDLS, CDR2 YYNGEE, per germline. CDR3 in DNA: TGTGCCAGCAGCGTAGTGGAAACAGGGAGTACCGGGGAGCTGTTTTTT. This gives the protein CASSVVETGSTGELFF.

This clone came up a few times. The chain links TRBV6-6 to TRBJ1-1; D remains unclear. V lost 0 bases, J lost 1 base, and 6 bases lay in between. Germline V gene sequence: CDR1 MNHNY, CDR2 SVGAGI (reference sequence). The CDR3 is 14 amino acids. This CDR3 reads CASSYSEGNTEAFF. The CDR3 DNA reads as TGTGCCAGCAGTTACTCGGAGGGGAACACTGAAGCTTTCTTT.

CDR3 nucleotides: TGCAGCGTTACCCCGACAGGGTCTAACTATGGCTACACCTTC. Protein product: CSVTPTGSNYGYTF. This chain uses TRBV29-1 with TRBJ1-2, with 7 bases identical to TRBD1. Trimming took 5 bases from V and 0 from J; bases not matched to a gene: 6. The germline V gene encodes CDR1 SQVTM and CDR2 ANQGSEA. This CDR3 comprises 14 residues. Full variable domain (outside the CDR3, taken from reference TRBV29-1 and TRBJ1-2): SAVISQKPSRDICQRGTSLTIQCQVDSQVTMMFWYRQQPGQSLTLIATANQGSEATYESGFVIDKFPISRPNLTFSTLTVSNMSPEDSSIYLCSVTPTGSNYGYTFGSGTRLTVV.

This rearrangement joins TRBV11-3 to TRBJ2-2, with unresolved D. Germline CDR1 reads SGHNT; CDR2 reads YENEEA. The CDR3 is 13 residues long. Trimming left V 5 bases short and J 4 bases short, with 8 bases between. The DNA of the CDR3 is TGTGCCAGCAGCCTATCCGGCACCGGGGAGCTGTTTTTT. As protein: CASSLSGTGELFF. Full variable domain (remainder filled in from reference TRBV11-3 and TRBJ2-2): EAGVVQSPRYKIIEKKQPVAFWCNPISGHNTLYWYLQNLGQGPELLIRYENEEAVDDSQLPKDRFSAERLKGVDSTLKIQPAELGDSAVYLCASSLSGTGELFFGEGSRLTVL.

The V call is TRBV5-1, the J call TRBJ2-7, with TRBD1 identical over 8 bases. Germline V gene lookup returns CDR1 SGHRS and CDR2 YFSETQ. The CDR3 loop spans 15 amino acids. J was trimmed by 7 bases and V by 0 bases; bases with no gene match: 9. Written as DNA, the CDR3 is TGCGCCAGCAGCTTGGATCCCAGGGGGCTGGAAGAGCAGTACTTC. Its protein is CASSLDPRGLEEQYF. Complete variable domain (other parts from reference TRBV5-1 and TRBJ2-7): KAGVTQTPRYLIKTRGQQVTLSCSPISGHRSVSWYQQTPGQGLQFLFEYFSETQRNKGNFPGRFSGRQFSNSRSEMNVSTLELGDSALYLCASSLDPRGLEEQYFGPGTRLTVT.

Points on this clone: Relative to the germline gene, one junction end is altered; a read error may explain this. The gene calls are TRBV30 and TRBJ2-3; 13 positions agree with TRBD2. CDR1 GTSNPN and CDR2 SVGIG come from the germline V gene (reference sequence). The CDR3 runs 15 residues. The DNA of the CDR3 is TGTGCCTGGAAACCGGGACTAGCGGGGTCAGAGACGCAGTATTTT. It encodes CAWKPGLAGSETQYF.

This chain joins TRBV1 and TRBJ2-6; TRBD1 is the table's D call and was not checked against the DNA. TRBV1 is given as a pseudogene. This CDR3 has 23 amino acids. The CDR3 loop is CTSSFPWGQGPTHTFSGANVLTF. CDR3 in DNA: TGCACCAGCAGCTTTCCTTGGGGACAGGGGCCCACTCACACTTTCTCTGGGGCCAACGTCCTGACTTTC.

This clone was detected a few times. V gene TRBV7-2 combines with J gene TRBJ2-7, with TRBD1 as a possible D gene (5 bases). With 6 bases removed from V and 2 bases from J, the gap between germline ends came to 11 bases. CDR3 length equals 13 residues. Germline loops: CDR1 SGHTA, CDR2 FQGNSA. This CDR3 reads CASSLTDPYEQYF. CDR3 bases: TGTGCCAGCAGTTTGACAGATCCCTACGAGCAGTACTTC.

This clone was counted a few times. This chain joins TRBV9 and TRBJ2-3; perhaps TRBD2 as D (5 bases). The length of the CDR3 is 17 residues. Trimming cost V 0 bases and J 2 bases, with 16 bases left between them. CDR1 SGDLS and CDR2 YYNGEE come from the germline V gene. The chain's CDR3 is CASSVAGSNYVTDTQYF. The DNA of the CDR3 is TGTGCCAGCAGCGTAGCGGGGTCCAACTACGTCACAGATACGCAGTATTTT.

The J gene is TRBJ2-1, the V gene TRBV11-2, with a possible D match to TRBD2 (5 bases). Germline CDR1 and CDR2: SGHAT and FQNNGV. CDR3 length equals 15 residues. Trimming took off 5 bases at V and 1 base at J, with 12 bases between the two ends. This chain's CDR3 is CASSPGVLSYNEQFF. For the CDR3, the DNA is TGTGCCAGCAGCCCCGGGGTCCTATCCTACAATGAGCAGTTCTTC.

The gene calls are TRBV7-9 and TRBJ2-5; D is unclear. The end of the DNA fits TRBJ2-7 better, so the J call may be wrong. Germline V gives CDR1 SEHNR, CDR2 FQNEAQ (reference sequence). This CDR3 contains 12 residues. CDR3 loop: CASSSLVYEQYF. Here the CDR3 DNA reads TGTGCCAGCAGCTCTCTAGTCTACGAGCAGTACTTC.

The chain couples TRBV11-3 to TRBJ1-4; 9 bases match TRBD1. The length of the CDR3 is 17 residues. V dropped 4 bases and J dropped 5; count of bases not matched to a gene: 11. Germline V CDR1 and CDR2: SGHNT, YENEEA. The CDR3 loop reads CASSYVPGQGRNEKLFF. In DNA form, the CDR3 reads TGTGCCAGCAGCTACGTCCCGGGACAGGGACGCAATGAAAAACTGTTTTTT.

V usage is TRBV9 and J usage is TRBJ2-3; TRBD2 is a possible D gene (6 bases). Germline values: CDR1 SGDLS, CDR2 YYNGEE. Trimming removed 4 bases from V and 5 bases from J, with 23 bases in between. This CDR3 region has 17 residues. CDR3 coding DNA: TGTGCCAGCAGCCCCACGTTTGGTAAGGCGGGGAAAGATACGCAGTATTTT. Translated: CASSPTFGKAGKDTQYF. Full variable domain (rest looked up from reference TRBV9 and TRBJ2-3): DSGVTQTPKHLITATGQRVTLRCSPRSGDLSVYWYQQSLDQGLQFLIQYYNGEERAKGNILERFSAQQFPDLHSELNLSSLELGDSALYFCASSPTFGKAGKDTQYFGPGTRLTVL.

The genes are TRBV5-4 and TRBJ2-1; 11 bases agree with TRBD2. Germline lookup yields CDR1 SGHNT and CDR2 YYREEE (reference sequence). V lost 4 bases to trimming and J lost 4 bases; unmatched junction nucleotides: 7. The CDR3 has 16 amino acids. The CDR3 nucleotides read TGTGCCAGCAGCGAAGGCGGGACTAGCGGATACAATGAGCAGTTCTTC. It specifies CASSEGGTSGYNEQFF.

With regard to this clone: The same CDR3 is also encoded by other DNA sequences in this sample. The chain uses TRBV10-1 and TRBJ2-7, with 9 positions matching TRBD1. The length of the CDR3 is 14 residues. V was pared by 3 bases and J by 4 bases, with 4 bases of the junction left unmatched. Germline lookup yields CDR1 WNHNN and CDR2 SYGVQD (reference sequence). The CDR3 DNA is TGCGCCAGCAGTGACGGACAGGGGCCGTACGAGCAGTACTTC. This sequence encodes CASSDGQGPYEQYF.

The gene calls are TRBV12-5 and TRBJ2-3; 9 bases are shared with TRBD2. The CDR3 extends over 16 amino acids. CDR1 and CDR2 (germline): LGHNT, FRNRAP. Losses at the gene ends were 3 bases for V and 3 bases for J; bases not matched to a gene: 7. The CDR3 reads CASGFPSGGLTDTQYF. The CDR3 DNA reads TGTGCTAGTGGTTTCCCAAGCGGGGGGTTGACAGATACGCAGTATTTT.

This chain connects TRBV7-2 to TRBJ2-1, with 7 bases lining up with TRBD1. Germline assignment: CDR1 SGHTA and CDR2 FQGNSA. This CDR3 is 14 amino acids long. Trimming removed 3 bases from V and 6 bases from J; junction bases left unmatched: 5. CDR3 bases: TGTGCCAGCAGCTTGAGAGGGGGCCTCAATGAGCAGTTCTTC. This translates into CASSLRGGLNEQFF.

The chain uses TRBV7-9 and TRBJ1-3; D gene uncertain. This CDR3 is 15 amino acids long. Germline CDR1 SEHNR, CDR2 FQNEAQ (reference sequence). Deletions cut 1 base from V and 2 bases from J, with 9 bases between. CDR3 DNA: TGTGCCAGCAGCTTAGGGACGGGGACTGGAAACACCATATATTTT. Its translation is CASSLGTGTGNTIYF. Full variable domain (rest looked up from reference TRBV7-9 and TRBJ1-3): DTGVSQNPRHKITKRGQNVTFRCDPISEHNRLYWYRQTLGQGPEFLTYFQNEAQLEKSRLLSDRFSAERPKGSFSTLEIQRTEQGDSAMYLCASSLGTGTGNTIYFGEGSWLTVV.